The 20 T cell receptor beta chains below were found in one sample sequenced in a study of CD8+ T cells in alopecia areata. Reverse transcribed after extraction, RNA yielded cDNA as the sequencing template. Repertoires were generated with immunoSEQ multiplex PCR, while TCRdb's copy carries only in-frame clones and drops some. The sample records 150,000 to 200,000 clones, less than 75% being singletons. Sequenced material: CD8+ T cells sorted from blood, taken at week 0. Source of these receptors: a human donor with alopecia areata.

The chain recombines TRBV29-1 with TRBJ1-1; D call uncertain. Germline V gives CDR1 SQVTM, CDR2 ANQGSEA. Trimming took 5 bases from V and 0 from J, leaving 10 bases between them. CDR3 length: 13 amino acids. CDR3 region: CSVIGGMNTEAFF. CDR3 bases: TGCAGCGTTATCGGCGGGATGAACACTGAAGCTTTCTTT.

The gene calls are TRBV5-1 and TRBJ1-1; the D is unclear. CDR3 length: 15 amino acids. Germline CDR1 reads SGHRS; CDR2 reads YFSETQ. V lost 7 bases and J lost 0, with 16 bases in between. The CDR3 DNA follows: TGCGCCAGCGCACCTATAATAGGGCTGAACACTGAAGCTTTCTTT. Its protein product is CASAPIIGLNTEAFF.

The chain is built from TRBV7-9 and TRBJ2-4; D is ambiguous. Per the germline V gene, CDR1 is SEHNR and CDR2 is FQNEAQ (reference sequence). V lost 1 base and J lost 0, with 10 bases in between. This CDR3 is built from 16 residues. CDR3 sequence: CASSLDGRLAKNIQYF. CDR3 DNA sequence: TGTGCCAGCAGCTTAGATGGTCGCCTAGCCAAAAACATTCAGTACTTC.

The sample holds a few counts of this clone. The chain links TRBV27 to TRBJ1-5; 8 bases match TRBD1. V lost 1 base to trimming and J lost 5 bases; unmatched junction nucleotides: 10. Germline CDR1 is MNHEY and CDR2 is SMNVEV (reference sequence). The length of the CDR3 is 17 residues. Here the CDR3 reads CASSLLSSRGLHQPQHF. Here the CDR3 DNA reads TGTGCCAGCAGTTTATTATCGTCCAGGGGGCTGCATCAGCCCCAGCATTTT.

The V gene is TRBV15, the J gene TRBJ2-5, with D perhaps matching TRBD1 (6 bases). The CDR3 covers 16 residues. Trimming pared 0 bases from V and 2 bases from J, leaving 13 bases between. Germline loops: CDR1 LNHNV, CDR2 YYDKDF (reference sequence). The CDR3 bases are TGTGCCACCAGCAGAGATAGTCTCGGACAGCAAGAGACCCAGTACTTC. As protein: CATSRDSLGQQETQYF.

The chain links TRBV30 to TRBJ1-2, with 9 nucleotides matching TRBD1. The CDR3 has 13 amino acids. CDR1 and CDR2 from the germline V gene are GTSNPN and SVGIG (reference sequence). Trimming at V came to 0 bases and at J to 6 bases, leaving 2 bases not matched to a gene. The CDR3 sequence: CAWSVQGADGYTF. The CDR3 DNA reads TGTGCCTGGAGTGTACAGGGGGCTGATGGCTACACCTTC. The full variable domain, rest sourced from reference TRBV30 and TRBJ1-2, is SQTIHQWPATLVQPVGSPLSLECTVEGTSNPNLYWYRQAAGRGLQLLFYSVGIGQISSEVPQNLSASRPQDRQFILSSKKLLLSDSGFYLCAWSVQGADGYTFGSGTRLTVV.

The rearrangement joins TRBV6-5 to TRBJ2-7; D ambiguous. Per germline, CDR1 MNHEY and CDR2 SVGAGI. V lost 2 bases to trimming and J lost 3 bases, with 8 bases between them. The CDR3 loop spans 13 amino acids. DNA of the CDR3: TGTGCCAGCAGTTACATAGACAACTACGAGCAGTACTTC. Its protein product is CASSYIDNYEQYF.

The chain joins TRBV29-1 to TRBJ2-7; D gene ambiguous. Trimming shortened V by 3 bases and J by 4 bases, and 10 bases separated the two germline ends. The CDR3 contains 12 residues. Germline V CDR1 and CDR2: SQVTM, ANQGSEA. Here the CDR3 reads CSVEGRKYEQYF. As DNA, the CDR3 is TGCAGCGTTGAGGGCAGAAAGTACGAGCAGTACTTC.

V is TRBV27 and J is TRBJ2-7; D gene unclear. CDR1 and CDR2 (germline): MNHEY, SMNVEV (reference sequence). Between the trimmed V and J ends, which lost 4 bases and 2 bases, there was a span of 6 bases. The CDR3 extends over 12 amino acids. The CDR3 is CASSSTAYEQYF. In DNA form, the CDR3 reads TGTGCCAGCAGTTCAACAGCCTACGAGCAGTACTTC.

The chain is built from TRBV7-9 and TRBJ1-6; D unresolved. There are 13 residues in the CDR3. Trimming left V 5 bases short and J 9 bases short, with 11 bases between. Germline CDR1 and CDR2: SEHNR and FQNEAQ (reference sequence). The CDR3 spells CASSREPGSPLHF. CDR3 coding DNA: TGTGCCAGCAGCCGGGAACCGGGTTCACCCCTCCACTTT.

Of note for this clone: The final CDR3 position lacks the conserved phenylalanine or tryptophan, pointing to a likely read error. The chain is built from TRBV2 and TRBJ2-2; D is possibly TRBD1 (6 bases). This CDR3 is 13 amino acids long. Trimming removed 7 bases at V and 7 bases at J, with 13 bases between. Germline V gene lookup returns CDR1 SNHLY and CDR2 FYNNEI. The CDR3 nucleotides are TGTGCCAGCACTCACAGGGTCGGCGGGGAGCTGTTTCTT. Amino acid sequence: CASTHRVGGELFL.

The chain links TRBV27 to TRBJ2-7; the D gene is possibly TRBD1 (6 bases). The germline V gene encodes CDR1 MNHEY and CDR2 SMNVEV (reference sequence). Trimming cost V 8 bases and J 3 bases, with 11 bases left between them. The CDR3 extends over 12 amino acids. The CDR3 DNA is TGTGCCAGCCGGGACACCCTCTACGAGCAGTACTTC. Amino acid sequence: CASRDTLYEQYF.

The chain recombines TRBV11-2 with TRBJ2-3; unclear D gene. V was cut by 7 bases and J by 6 bases, with 11 bases left in between. The CDR3 extends over 12 amino acids. Germline V gene data show CDR1 as SGHAT and CDR2 as FQNNGV. This chain's CDR3 is CASTGPADTQYF. CDR3 bases: TGTGCCAGCACCGGTCCCGCCGATACGCAGTATTTT.

As regards this clone: One end of the junction varies from germline; a read error may be responsible. The chain combines TRBV5-1 with TRBJ1-6, with TRBD1 matching 8 bases. In germline, CDR1 is SGHRS, CDR2 YFSETQ. The CDR3 consists of 16 residues. The CDR3 loop is CVSSEGTGLRNSPLHF. The CDR3 DNA reads as TGCGTCAGCAGCGAGGGGACAGGCCTTCGTAATTCACCCCTCCACTTT.

The chain is built from TRBV7-9 and TRBJ1-1, with D unresolved. Germline values: CDR1 SEHNR, CDR2 FQNEAQ (reference sequence). V was clipped by 1 base and J by 1 base, with 7 bases between them. The CDR3 has 14 residues. CDR3 sequence: CASSLELANTEAFF. In DNA form, the CDR3 reads TGTGCCAGCAGCTTAGAATTGGCGAACACTGAAGCTTTCTTT.

This chain uses TRBV27 with TRBJ2-1, with TRBD2 matching 8 bases. Trimming removed 5 bases from V and 5 bases from J; junction bases left unmatched: 17. CDR1 is MNHEY and CDR2 is SMNVEV in the germline V gene (reference sequence). CDR3 size: 18 residues. CDR3 nucleotides: TGTGCCAGCAGTAGCATCCAAGGGCGGGAGGATCGGCACAATGAGCAGTTCTTC. It specifies CASSSIQGREDRHNEQFF.

There are a few counts of this clone. The chain has TRBV4-2 and TRBJ2-1; possible D gene TRBD1, 6 bases. Germline lookup yields CDR1 LGHNA and CDR2 YNFKEQ. The CDR3 length is 17 residues. Trimming shortened V by 0 bases and J by 5 bases, and 17 bases separated the two germline ends. CDR3 protein: CASSQDLGGPPHNEQFF. The CDR3, as DNA: TGTGCCAGCAGCCAAGATCTTGGGGGCCCCCCCCACAATGAGCAGTTCTTC.

The chain recombines TRBV25-1 with TRBJ2-2; TRBD1 is a possible D gene (5 bases). The V gene's germline CDR1 is MGHDK and CDR2 SYGVNS. V was trimmed by 5 bases and J by 2 bases, leaving 9 bases between them. The CDR3 sequence is 14 residues long. In DNA, the CDR3 is TGTGCCAGCAGTAGGACATTCAACACCGGGGAGCTGTTTTTT. Its translation: CASSRTFNTGELFF.

The J gene is TRBJ2-2, the V gene TRBV29-1; D is unresolved. V gave up 3 bases and J gave up 3 bases, with 11 bases separating them. Germline CDR1 SQVTM, CDR2 ANQGSEA. The CDR3 length is 14 residues. The CDR3 reads CSVEVVRDTGELFF. The CDR3 region has the DNA TGCAGCGTTGAGGTGGTCCGTGACACCGGGGAGCTGTTTTTT.

V gene TRBV15 combines with J gene TRBJ1-5, with D unresolved. V lost 3 bases and J lost 6, with 12 bases in between. This CDR3 has 14 residues. Per germline, CDR1 LNHNV and CDR2 YYDKDF (reference sequence). CDR3 DNA sequence: TGTGCCACCAGCAGCGAGGAGCCCCGTCAGCCCCAGCATTTT. Translated, it gives CATSSEEPRQPQHF. Supplemented by reference TRBV15 and TRBJ1-5, the full variable domain reads DAMVIQNPRYQVTQFGKPVTLSCSQTLNHNVMYWYQQKSSQAPKLLFHYYDKDFNNEADTPDNFQSRRPNTSFCFLDIRSPGLGDTAMYLCATSSEEPRQPQHFGDGTRLSIL.